This TCR beta chain was found in a study of blood T cell repertoires in COVID-19. The wider study: Both acute and convalescent COVID-19 samples were obtained from the United States, Italy and Spain. PBMCs, B-cell-depleted T cells, or T cells provided the cDNA or gDNA that made up the material.

The V gene's germline CDR1 is SGHTA and CDR2 FQGNSA. The ends lost 2 bases at V and 5 bases at J; junction bases unmatched: 3. This CDR3 has 15 amino acids. TCRdb's copy holds only in-frame clones and misses some; the assay was immunoSEQ multiplex PCR. Among some 350,000 clones listed, 90% to 95% were seen once. The sequence was collected from a woman under 30 who had recovered from COVID-19. What was sequenced was peripheral blood. The chain uses TRBV7-2 and TRBJ2-1; 10 bases map to TRBD2. The CDR3 here is CASSLTSGNHNEQFF. In nucleotides, the CDR3 is TGTGCCAGCAGCTTAACTAGCGGGAACCACAATGAGCAGTTCTTC.